This T cell receptor (beta chain) was sequenced during a study of CD8+ T cells in alopecia areata. A note on this clone: Antigen specificity is unknown.

From alopecia areata patients, lesional scalp punch biopsies and peripheral blood were collected. Study-wide points: More clonal than normal scalp was lesional scalp, particularly alopecia totalis/universalis.

Isolated RNA was reverse transcribed into cDNA used as the sequencing template. Assay used: immunoSEQ multiplex PCR; TCRdb lists only in-frame clones, some missing. In the table there are 200,000 to 250,000 clones, approximately 61% of which are singletons. This CDR3 contains 21 residues. J lost 5 bases, V lost 1 base, and 21 bases had no gene match. Germline lookup yields CDR1 LNHNV and CDR2 YYDKDF (reference sequence). The chain couples TRBV15 to TRBJ2-3; 10 bases map to TRBD1. The TCR originated in a human donor with alopecia areata. Sequenced material: CD4+ T cells sorted from blood, taken at week 0. The CDR3 loop is CATSRGSTPGTGDPFGDTQYF. In DNA, the CDR3 is TGTGCCACCAGCAGAGGCTCCACCCCCGGGACAGGGGACCCCTTTGGAGATACGCAGTATTTT.